This record looks at one TCR beta chain sequence and its context. This entry is derived from a study of blood T cell repertoires in COVID-19. Study background: COVID-19 samples, acute and convalescent, were from the United States, Italy and Spain. T cells, B-cell-depleted T cells, or PBMCs provided the cDNA or gDNA that served as material.

As originally analysed: From reference gene primer amplification, estimates of nucleated cell counts were derived. Profiled with immunoSEQ multiplex PCR; TCRdb holds only in-frame clones, not every one. D and trimming come from the DNA, and the V and J calls and clone size come from that table. Here the sample spans a few hundred thousand clones, nearly 90% being singletons. Material: peripheral blood. The clonotype was recovered from a woman aged 40 to 50 who had recovered from COVID-19.

The DNA of the CDR3 is TGTGCCAGTAGTACTAGCGGGAGACGTGAGCAGTTCTTC. Amino acids: CASSTSGRREQFF. V gene TRBV19 combines with J gene TRBJ2-1; 10 positions agree with TRBD2. There are 13 residues in the CDR3. CDR1 and CDR2 from the germline V gene are LNHDA and SQIVND (reference sequence). V trimming: 4 bases; J trimming: 9 bases; junction bases outside the gene matches: 3.